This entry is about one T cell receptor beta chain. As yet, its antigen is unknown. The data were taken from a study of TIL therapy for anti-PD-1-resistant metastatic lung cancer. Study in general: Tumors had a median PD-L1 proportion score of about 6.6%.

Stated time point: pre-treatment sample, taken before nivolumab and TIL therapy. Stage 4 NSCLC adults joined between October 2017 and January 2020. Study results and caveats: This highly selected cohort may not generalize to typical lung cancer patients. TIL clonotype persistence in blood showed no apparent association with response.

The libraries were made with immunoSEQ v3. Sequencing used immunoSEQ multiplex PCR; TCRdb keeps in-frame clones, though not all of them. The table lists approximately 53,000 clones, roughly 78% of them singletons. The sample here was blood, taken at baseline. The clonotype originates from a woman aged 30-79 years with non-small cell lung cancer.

CDR3 DNA: TGTGCCAGCAGTTTGGAGGGGGCTAGAGCCGAGCAGTACTTC. This sequence encodes CASSLEGARAEQYF. The gene calls are TRBV28 and TRBJ2-7; TRBD1 is a possible D gene (7 bases). Germline values: CDR1 MDHEN, CDR2 SYDVKM. V was cut by 3 bases and J by 6 bases, with 15 bases left in between. The CDR3 spans 14 residues.